This TCR beta chain comes out of a study of T cell repertoires in cytomegalovirus infection (dated by TCRdb to the late 2010s). Study-level background: The HLA type of each donor mattered for the analysis, because public TCR beta signatures pointed to carriage of CMV infection along with the matching HLA type.

The run used an Illumina HiSeq 1500. Starting from the raw public reads, TCRdb applied fastp trimming at Q25, assembled clones with MiXCR and retained in-frame beta chains. Every entry covers one CDR3 protein and lists the most common genes and DNA from its rows. Recorded for this sample are 200,000 to 300,000 distinct CDR3 sequences; 9% to 15% of them occurred a single time. 1.5% to 2% of the sample lies in the top ten. The germline V gene encodes CDR1 SNHLY and CDR2 FYNNEI. Measured from the cysteine to the phenylalanine, the CDR3 is 15 residues long. This entry keeps only the CDR3 DNA: 45 bases, framed from base 1. Trimming costs V 0 bases and J 7 bases, and their ends lie 10 bases apart. Turning to this clonotype: Its target antigen remains unknown. No clone much larger than this one lies a single base away; base qualities are absent.

The paper's findings and limits, for the study overall: Cumulative frequency of public TCR beta family members discriminated carriers of CMV infection plus the relevant HLA type in this cohort and an independent roughly 350-donor cohort. The ex vivo response was dominated by HLA-C-restricted CMV-specific TCR beta clonotypes, which also provided the single most frequent clonotype in two of eight donors.

Rearrangement joined TRBV2 to TRBJ1-6, and the D gene may be TRBD1, 6 bases matching. This TCR derives from a human donor in good health (CMV status not recorded). Some clones in this sample may be carry-over from other donors' samples. The sample consisted of PBMCs. The CDR3 protein sequence reads: CASSEARGPNSPLHF. In nucleotide form, the sequence is TGTGCCAGCAGTGAAGCGCGGGGGCCAAATTCACCCCTCCACTTT. With all but the CDR3 taken from the reference TRBV2 and TRBJ1-6 genes, the full variable domain is: EPEVTQTPSHQVTQMGQEVILRCVPISNHLYFYWYRQILGQKVEFLVSFYNNEISEKSEIFDDQFSVERPDGSNFTLKIRSTKLEDSAMYFCASSEARGPNSPLHFGNGTRLTVT.